The next 32 T cell receptor beta chains were all read from a single sample in a study of OX40 agonist ivuxolimab in advanced cancers. The method was immunoSEQ multiplex PCR; TCRdb's version includes in-frame clones alone and lacks a portion of them. The data hold 65,000 to 75,000 clones, with approximately 90% observed a single time. The starting material was CD4+ or CD8+ T cells sorted from blood, obtained in a trial of the OX40 agonist ivuxolimab. These receptors were taken from an adult with an advanced solid tumor such as melanoma, head and neck, liver or kidney cancer.

This clone showed up just once. The rearrangement uses TRBV2 and TRBJ1-4; D possibly corresponds to TRBD1 (5 bases). From germline, CDR1 is SNHLY and CDR2 FYNNEI. V lost 6 bases and J lost 4, with 15 bases in between. The CDR3 is made up of 15 amino acids. CDR3 nucleotides: TGTGCCAGCAGGTCTGAGGGGCAGAGTAATGAAAAACTGTTTTTT. This encodes CASRSEGQSNEKLFF.

The gene calls are TRBV2 and TRBJ1-5; D is uncertain. Trimming removed 4 bases from V and 3 bases from J, with 7 bases in between. This CDR3 spans 13 amino acids. Germline V gene data show CDR1 as SNHLY and CDR2 as FYNNEI. DNA of the CDR3: TGTGCCAGCAGTGTACAGCTCAATCAGCCCCAGCATTTT. It yields the protein CASSVQLNQPQHF.

J is TRBJ2-3 and V is TRBV29-1; a possible D gene is TRBD2 (7 bases). CDR3 length: 16 residues. Looked up from germline, CDR1 is SQVTM and CDR2 is ANQGSEA. V dropped 3 bases and J dropped 6 bases, with 22 bases sitting between them. This chain's CDR3 is CSVDPKGGGGSDTQYF. Written as DNA, the CDR3 is TGCAGCGTTGATCCTAAGGGAGGGGGGGGAAGTGATACGCAGTATTTT.

This chain uses TRBV30 with TRBJ1-5; no reliable D call. V lost 2 bases to trimming and J lost 3 bases, with 8 bases between them. This CDR3 region has 13 residues. The germline gives CDR1 GTSNPN, CDR2 SVGIG (reference sequence). The CDR3 spells CAWSRADNQPQHF. CDR3 bases: TGTGCCTGGAGTCGGGCGGACAATCAGCCCCAGCATTTT.

The CDR3 DNA follows: TGCGCCAGCAGCTCGAACGGGGGCGCAACTAATGAAAAACTGTTTTTT. Encoded protein: CASSSNGGATNEKLFF. V and J are TRBV5-1 and TRBJ1-4; D perhaps matches TRBD1 (6 bases). Germline-derived CDR1 and CDR2 are SGHRS and YFSETQ. CDR3 length: 16 amino acids. V was pared by 3 bases and J by 0 bases, with 12 bases between. Full variable domain (missing parts from reference TRBV5-1 and TRBJ1-4): KAGVTQTPRYLIKTRGQQVTLSCSPISGHRSVSWYQQTPGQGLQFLFEYFSETQRNKGNFPGRFSGRQFSNSRSEMNVSTLELGDSALYLCASSSNGGATNEKLFFGSGTQLSVL.

The gene calls are TRBV6-6 and TRBJ1-1; D unclear. From germline, CDR1 is MNHNY and CDR2 SVGAGI (reference sequence). V shed 5 bases and J shed 0 bases, with 7 bases lying between them. This CDR3 region has 13 residues. CDR3 in DNA: TGTGCCAGCAGTGCGCACTTGAACACTGAAGCTTTCTTT. This sequence encodes CASSAHLNTEAFF.

The chain recombines TRBV2 with TRBJ2-3; 9 bases match TRBD2. Per germline, CDR1 SNHLY and CDR2 FYNNEI. The CDR3 runs 18 residues. J lost 5 bases, V lost 1 base, and 13 bases had no gene match. The chain's CDR3 is CASSEVSLAGTAVDTQYF. As DNA, the CDR3 is TGTGCCAGCAGTGAAGTGTCGCTAGCGGGAACCGCGGTAGATACGCAGTATTTT.

Here the CDR3 reads CASRLVGGRQEVLTKNIQYF. In DNA form, the CDR3 reads TGTGCAAGTCGCCTAGTCGGTGGCAGGCAAGAGGTATTGACCAAAAACATTCAGTACTTC. This rearrangement joins TRBV12-2 to TRBJ2-4. TRBV12-2 is shown as a pseudogene. This CDR3 spans 20 amino acids.

This chain connects TRBV6-6 to TRBJ1-5; TRBD1 matches at 9 bases. Per germline, CDR1 MNHNY and CDR2 SVGAGI (reference sequence). The CDR3 runs 16 residues. J gave up 5 bases and V 5 bases, and 10 bases lay outside the gene matches. The CDR3 DNA is TGTGCCAGCAGTAGACTACGGACAGGGGAATATCAGCCCCAGCATTTT. This codes for CASSRLRTGEYQPQHF.

This clone was observed once. The chain couples TRBV19 to TRBJ1-3; a possible D gene is TRBD1 (6 bases). Trimming cost V 7 bases and J 1 base, with 8 bases left between them. Germline-derived CDR1 and CDR2 are LNHDA and SQIVND (reference sequence). CDR3 length: 13 residues. The CDR3 DNA reads TGTGCCAGTAACACAGGGTCTGGAAACACCATATATTTT. Protein product: CASNTGSGNTIYF.

This clone was seen a single time. The chain links TRBV10-2 to TRBJ2-7, with D possibly TRBD1 on 7 matching bases. The CDR3 extends over 13 amino acids. V lost 6 bases and J 3 bases, leaving 12 bases between the germline ends. CDR1 and CDR2 from the germline V gene are WSHSY and SAAADI. The CDR3 nucleotides read TGCGCCAGCAGGGAGGGGGCGGGCTACGAGCAGTACTTC. Amino acids: CASREGAGYEQYF.

This rearrangement joins TRBV11-2 to TRBJ2-7; 7 bases are a match to TRBD2. Germline-derived CDR1 and CDR2 are SGHAT and FQNNGV. V trimming: 0 bases; J trimming: 6 bases; junction bases outside the gene matches: 17. The CDR3 spans 18 residues. As DNA, the CDR3 is TGTGCCAGCAGCTTAGATCAAGTTCGCAGACTAGCCTCTTTCGAGCAGTACTTC. This encodes CASSLDQVRRLASFEQYF.

J is TRBJ1-5 and V is TRBV6-1, with D possibly matching TRBD1 (6 bases). V lost 8 bases, J lost 3 bases, and 11 bases lay in between. The CDR3 has 13 residues. The germline V gene encodes CDR1 MNHNS and CDR2 SASEGT. The CDR3 region has the DNA TGTGCCAGCGCAGGACAGCCCAATCAGCCCCAGCATTTT. Translated, it gives CASAGQPNQPQHF.

This sequence joins TRBV5-1 and TRBJ2-7, with 10 bases identical to TRBD2. The CDR3 contains 15 residues. V lost 5 bases, J lost 5 bases, and 10 bases stayed unmatched. CDR1 and CDR2 (germline): SGHRS, YFSETQ. The CDR3 is CASRISSGGANEQYF. The CDR3 DNA reads TGCGCCAGCAGAATCTCGAGCGGGGGGGCCAACGAGCAGTACTTC.

The chain links TRBV4-2 to TRBJ1-2; tentatively, D is TRBD1 (6 bases). From germline, CDR1 is LGHNA and CDR2 YNFKEQ. The CDR3 spans 16 residues. V was shortened by 1 base and J by 4 bases, with 16 bases between the two germline ends. CDR3 sequence: CASSQGMGGASYGYTF. In DNA form, the CDR3 reads TGTGCCAGCAGCCAAGGTATGGGGGGCGCGAGCTATGGCTACACCTTC.

V gene TRBV6-1 combines with J gene TRBJ2-1, with D possibly being TRBD1 or TRBD2 (7 bases each). Germline CDR1 MNHNS, CDR2 SASEGT. The V end lost 1 base, the J end lost 10 bases, and 11 bases lay between the germline ends. The CDR3 is 13 residues long. The CDR3 sequence: CASSEGRGGEQFF. The CDR3 DNA sequence: TGTGCCAGCAGTGAAGGCAGGGGGGGGGAGCAGTTCTTC.

This clone showed up just once. The chain employs TRBV27 and TRBJ2-3, with 8 bases matching TRBD1. This CDR3 has 16 amino acids. V lost 5 bases, J lost 5 bases, and 12 bases stayed unmatched. Germline CDR1 MNHEY, CDR2 SMNVEV (reference sequence). CDR3: CASSARQGTVGDTQYF. In nucleotides, the CDR3 is TGTGCCAGCAGTGCACGACAGGGGACGGTTGGAGATACGCAGTATTTT.

This clone was seen a single time. The rearrangement joins TRBV5-1 to TRBJ2-7; D unresolved. The CDR3 is 14 residues long. Germline-derived CDR1 and CDR2 are SGHRS and YFSETQ. V was cut by 0 bases and J by 1 base, with 8 bases left in between. CDR3 sequence (DNA): TGCGCCAGCAGCTTGGACACGGCGTCCTACGAGCAGTACTTC. Protein product: CASSLDTASYEQYF.

J is TRBJ1-5 and V is TRBV11-2; maybe TRBD1 (6 bases). The CDR3 consists of 16 residues. CDR1 is SGHAT and CDR2 is FQNNGV in the germline V gene. The germline V and J ends were trimmed by 1 base and 4 bases, with 14 bases remaining between them. CDR3 DNA sequence: TGTGCCAGCAGCTTAGGGGGAGCGGGGGCGAATCAGCCCCAGCATTTT. It is translated as CASSLGGAGANQPQHF.

The chain has TRBV5-1 and TRBJ2-5; perhaps TRBD1 as D (6 bases). This CDR3 contains 15 residues. V was trimmed by 0 bases and J by 5 bases, leaving 14 bases between them. CDR1 is SGHRS, CDR2 YFSETQ, per germline. CDR3 sequence: CASSLAGATRETQYF. The DNA for the CDR3 is TGCGCCAGCAGCTTGGCAGGGGCCACCCGGGAGACCCAGTACTTC.

This chain connects TRBV6-1 to TRBJ2-1, with a weak D call TRBD1 (5 bases). The V end was cut by 4 bases, the J end by 8 bases, with 6 bases between. CDR1 MNHNS and CDR2 SASEGT come from the germline V gene. This CDR3 comprises 11 residues. The CDR3 bases are TGTGCCAGCAGTGCAGGGTATGAGCAGTTCTTC. This sequence encodes CASSAGYEQFF.

This clone appeared once. The chain carries TRBV4-2 and TRBJ1-2; no clear D gene. CDR3 length: 15 residues. Germline assignment: CDR1 LGHNA and CDR2 YNFKEQ. The V gene lost 5 bases and the J gene lost 4 bases, with 17 bases spanning the gap. The CDR3 DNA sequence: TGTGCCAGCAGCTTGGCCGCAGGTCATGGCTATGGCTACACCTTC. Amino acids: CASSLAAGHGYGYTF.

Written as DNA, the CDR3 is TGTGCCAGCAGTGATAGGGGGGGGCAAGAGACCCAGTACTTC. It codes for CASSDRGGQETQYF. The chain joins TRBV2 to TRBJ2-5; D possibly corresponds to TRBD2 (7 bases). Germline values: CDR1 SNHLY, CDR2 FYNNEI. CDR3 length: 14 amino acids. The V end lost 3 bases, the J end lost 2 bases, and 10 bases lay between the germline ends.

The chain combines TRBV5-6 with TRBJ1-2; 9 bases align to TRBD1. Losses at the gene ends were 2 bases for V and 9 bases for J; bases not matched to a gene: 8. Germline V gives CDR1 SGHDT, CDR2 YYEEEE. The CDR3 is 14 residues long. CDR3 coding DNA: TGTGCCAGCAGCTTCTGGGACAGGGCCAGAAGCTACACCTTC. This sequence encodes CASSFWDRARSYTF. The whole variable domain, filled in from reference TRBV5-6 and TRBJ1-2, reads DAGVTQSPTHLIKTRGQQVTLRCSPKSGHDTVSWYQQALGQGPQFIFQYYEEEERQRGNFPDRFSGHQFPNYSSELNVNALLLGDSALYLCASSFWDRARSYTFGSGTRLTVV.

The gene calls are TRBV2 and TRBJ2-5; D is unresolved. The V gene's germline CDR1 is SNHLY and CDR2 FYNNEI. V was pared by 5 bases and J by 5 bases, with 3 bases between. The CDR3 totals 10 residues. The CDR3: CASSRETQYF. CDR3 coding DNA: TGTGCCAGCAGTCGGGAGACCCAGTACTTC.

This clone was found a few times. This rearrangement joins TRBV2 to TRBJ1-2; D call uncertain. The CDR3 is made up of 12 amino acids. Looked up from germline, CDR1 is SNHLY and CDR2 is FYNNEI. Trimming shortened V by 1 base and J by 4 bases, and 4 bases separated the two germline ends. The CDR3 sequence is CASSEEPYGYTF. The CDR3 nucleotides read TGTGCCAGCAGTGAAGAGCCCTATGGCTACACCTTC.

In its sample, this clone was seen once. The chain employs TRBV18 and TRBJ1-3; the match to TRBD1 covers 8 bases. Germline values: CDR1 KGHSH, CDR2 LQKENI. The CDR3 loop spans 18 amino acids. The ends lost 5 bases at V and 0 bases at J; junction bases unmatched: 12. CDR3 sequence reads: CASSARVPGTGSGNTIYF. CDR3 bases: TGTGCCAGCTCAGCACGAGTTCCTGGGACAGGCTCTGGAAACACCATATATTTT.

The chain couples TRBV6-5 to TRBJ1-4; tentative D call: TRBD1 (5 bases). The germline V gene encodes CDR1 MNHEY and CDR2 SVGAGI. Trimming cost V 6 bases and J 8 bases, with 19 bases left between them. The CDR3 has 15 amino acids. The CDR3 coding sequence is TGTGCCAGCAGCACTTATTCGGCTCGGGGCGAAAAACTGTTTTTT. This gives the protein CASSTYSARGEKLFF.

This rearrangement joins TRBV6-6 to TRBJ2-1, with TRBD2 identical over 7 bases. The CDR3 runs 11 residues. Germline trimming cut 4 bases from V and 14 bases from J; bases unmatched to any gene: 5. CDR1 is MNHNY and CDR2 is SVGAGI in the germline V gene (reference sequence). CDR3 protein: CASSSGLSKFF. Written as DNA, the CDR3 is TGTGCCAGCAGTTCGGGACTATCTAAGTTCTTC.

The rearrangement uses TRBV19 and TRBJ1-2; no clear D. Germline V gene data show CDR1 as LNHDA and CDR2 as SQIVND (reference sequence). This CDR3 contains 12 residues. V lost 1 base and J 4 bases, leaving 4 bases between the germline ends. The CDR3 nucleotides read TGTGCCAGTAGTATAGGGCGCTATGGCTACACCTTC. It yields the protein CASSIGRYGYTF. Supplemented by reference TRBV19 and TRBJ1-2, the full variable domain reads DGGITQSPKYLFRKEGQNVTLSCEQNLNHDAMYWYRQDPGQGLRLIYYSQIVNDFQKGDIAEGYSVSREKKESFPLTVTSAQKNPTAFYLCASSIGRYGYTFGSGTRLTVV.

The gene calls are TRBV9 and TRBJ2-3; D may be TRBD1 (6 bases). Germline V gene data show CDR1 as SGDLS and CDR2 as YYNGEE. V lost 4 bases and J 2 bases, leaving 11 bases between the germline ends. The CDR3 sequence is 14 residues long. The CDR3 DNA follows: TGTGCCAGCAGCATTCGACAGGCCACAGATACGCAGTATTTT. Its translation is CASSIRQATDTQYF.

V and J are TRBV6-1 and TRBJ2-1; TRBD1 matches 9 bases. In germline, CDR1 is MNHNS, CDR2 SASEGT. The CDR3 runs 15 residues. Trimming removed 6 bases from V and 3 bases from J; junction bases left unmatched: 6. CDR3 residues: CASSSGQGIYNEQFF. The CDR3 bases are TGTGCCAGCAGCTCGGGACAGGGTATCTACAATGAGCAGTTCTTC.